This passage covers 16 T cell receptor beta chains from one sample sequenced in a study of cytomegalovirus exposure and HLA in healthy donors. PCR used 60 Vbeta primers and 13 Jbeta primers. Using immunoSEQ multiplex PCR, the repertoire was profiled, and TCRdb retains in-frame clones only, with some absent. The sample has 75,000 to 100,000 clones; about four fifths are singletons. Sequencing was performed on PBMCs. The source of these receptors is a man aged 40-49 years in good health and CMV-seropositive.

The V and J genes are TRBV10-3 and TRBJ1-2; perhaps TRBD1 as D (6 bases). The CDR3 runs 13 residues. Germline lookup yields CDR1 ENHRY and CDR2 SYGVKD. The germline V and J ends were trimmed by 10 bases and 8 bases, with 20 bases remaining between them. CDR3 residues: CATEVDRSGGYTF. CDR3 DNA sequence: TGTGCCACCGAGGTCGACAGGTCTGGAGGCTACACCTTC.

The CDR3 region is CATSFQGAVGEKLFF. The DNA for the CDR3 is TGTGCCACCAGCTTCCAGGGGGCTGTTGGTGAAAAACTGTTTTTT. The chain links TRBV15 to TRBJ1-4, with 8 bases lining up with TRBD1. Per the germline V gene, CDR1 is LNHNV and CDR2 is YYDKDF (reference sequence). The V and J ends lost 5 bases and 7 bases, in that order; junction bases with no gene match: 9. The CDR3 runs 15 residues.

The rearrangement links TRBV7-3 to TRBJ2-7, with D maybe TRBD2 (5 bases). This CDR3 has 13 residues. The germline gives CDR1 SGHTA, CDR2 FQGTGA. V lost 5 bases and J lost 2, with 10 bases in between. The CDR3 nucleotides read TGTGCCAGCAGCACAACCGGGGCCTACGAGCAGTACTTC. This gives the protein CASSTTGAYEQYF.

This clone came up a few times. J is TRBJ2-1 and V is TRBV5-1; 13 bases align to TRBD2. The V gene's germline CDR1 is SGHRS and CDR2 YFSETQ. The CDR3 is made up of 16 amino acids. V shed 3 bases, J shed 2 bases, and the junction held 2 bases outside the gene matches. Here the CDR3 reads CASSWTSGGAYNEQFF. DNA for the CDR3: TGCGCCAGCAGCTGGACTAGCGGGGGCGCCTACAATGAGCAGTTCTTC.

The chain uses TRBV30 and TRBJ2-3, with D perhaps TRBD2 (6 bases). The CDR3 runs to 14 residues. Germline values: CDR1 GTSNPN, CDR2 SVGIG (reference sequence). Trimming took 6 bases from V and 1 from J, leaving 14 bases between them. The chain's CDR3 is CACNTGTGTDTQYF. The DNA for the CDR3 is TGTGCCTGCAACACCGGGACTGGCACAGATACGCAGTATTTT.

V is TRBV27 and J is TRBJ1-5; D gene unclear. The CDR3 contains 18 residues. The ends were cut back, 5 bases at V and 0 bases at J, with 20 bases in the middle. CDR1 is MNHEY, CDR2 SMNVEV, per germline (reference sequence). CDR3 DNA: TGTGCCAGCAGTCCCCGGAGGTCCTTTTGCTATAGCAATCAGCCCCAGCATTTT. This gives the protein CASSPRRSFCYSNQPQHF.

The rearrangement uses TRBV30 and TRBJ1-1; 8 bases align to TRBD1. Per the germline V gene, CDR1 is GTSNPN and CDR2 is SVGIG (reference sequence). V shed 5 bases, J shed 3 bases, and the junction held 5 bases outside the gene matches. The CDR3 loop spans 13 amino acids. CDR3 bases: TGTGCCTGGGACAGGGGCTTGGACACTGAAGCTTTCTTT. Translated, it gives CAWDRGLDTEAFF.

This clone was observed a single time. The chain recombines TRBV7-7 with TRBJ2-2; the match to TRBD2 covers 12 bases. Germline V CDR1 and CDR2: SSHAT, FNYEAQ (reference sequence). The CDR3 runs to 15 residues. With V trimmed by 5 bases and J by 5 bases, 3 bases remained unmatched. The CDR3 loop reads CASSPGLAGTGELFF. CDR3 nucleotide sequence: TGTGCCAGCAGCCCCGGACTAGCGGGGACCGGGGAGCTGTTTTTT. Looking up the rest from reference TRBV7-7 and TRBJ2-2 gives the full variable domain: GAGVSQSPRYKVTKRGQDVTLRCDPISSHATLYWYQQALGQGPEFLTYFNYEAQPDKSGLPSDRFSAERPEGSISTLTIQRTEQRDSAMYRCASSPGLAGTGELFFGEGSRLTVL.

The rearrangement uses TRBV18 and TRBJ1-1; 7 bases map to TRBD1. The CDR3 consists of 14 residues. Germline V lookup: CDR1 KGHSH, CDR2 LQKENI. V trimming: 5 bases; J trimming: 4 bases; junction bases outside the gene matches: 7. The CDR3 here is CASSAPGGSTEAFF. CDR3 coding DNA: TGTGCCAGCTCAGCCCCAGGGGGGAGCACTGAAGCTTTCTTT.

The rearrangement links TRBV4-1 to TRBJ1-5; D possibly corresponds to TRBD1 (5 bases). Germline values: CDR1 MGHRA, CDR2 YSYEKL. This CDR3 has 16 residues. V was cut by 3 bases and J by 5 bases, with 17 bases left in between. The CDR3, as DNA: TGCGCCAGCAGCCAGGGAGGAAACAGGCCCGATCAGCCCCAGCATTTT. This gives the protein CASSQGGNRPDQPQHF.

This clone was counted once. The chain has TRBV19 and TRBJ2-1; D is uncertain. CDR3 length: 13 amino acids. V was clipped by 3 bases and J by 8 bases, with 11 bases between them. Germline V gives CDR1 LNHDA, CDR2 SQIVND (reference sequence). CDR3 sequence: CASSIWQFDEQFF. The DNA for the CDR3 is TGTGCCAGTAGTATCTGGCAGTTTGATGAGCAGTTCTTC.

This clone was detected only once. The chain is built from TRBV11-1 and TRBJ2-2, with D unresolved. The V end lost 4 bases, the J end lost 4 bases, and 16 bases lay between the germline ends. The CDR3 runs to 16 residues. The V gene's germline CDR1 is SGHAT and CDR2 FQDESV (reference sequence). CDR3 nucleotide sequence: TGTGCCAGCAGCTCCCGACTTACTGCCGTCACCGGGGAGCTGTTTTTT. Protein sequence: CASSSRLTAVTGELFF.

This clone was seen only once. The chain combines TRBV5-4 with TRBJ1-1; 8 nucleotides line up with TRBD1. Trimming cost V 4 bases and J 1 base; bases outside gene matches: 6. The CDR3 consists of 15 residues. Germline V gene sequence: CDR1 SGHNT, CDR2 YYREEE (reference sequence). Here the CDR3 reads CASSTGGGRNTEAFF. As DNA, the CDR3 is TGTGCCAGCAGCACAGGGGGTGGAAGGAACACTGAAGCTTTCTTT.

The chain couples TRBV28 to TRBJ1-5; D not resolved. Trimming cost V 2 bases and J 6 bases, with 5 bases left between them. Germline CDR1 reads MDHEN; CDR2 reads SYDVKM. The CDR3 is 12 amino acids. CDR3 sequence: CASSLRFQPQHF. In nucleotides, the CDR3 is TGTGCCAGCAGTTTACGGTTTCAGCCCCAGCATTTT. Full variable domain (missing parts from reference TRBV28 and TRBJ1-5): DVKVTQSSRYLVKRTGEKVFLECVQDMDHENMFWYRQDPGLGLRLIYFSYDVKMKEKGDIPEGYSVSREKKERFSLILESASTNQTSMYLCASSLRFQPQHFGDGTRLSIL.

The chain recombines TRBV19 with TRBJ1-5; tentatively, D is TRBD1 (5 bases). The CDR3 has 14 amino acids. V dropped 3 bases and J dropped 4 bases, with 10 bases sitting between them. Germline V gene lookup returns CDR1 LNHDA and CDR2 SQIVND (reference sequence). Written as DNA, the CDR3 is TGTGCCAGTAGTATTCCCGACAGAAATCAGCCCCAGCATTTT. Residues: CASSIPDRNQPQHF. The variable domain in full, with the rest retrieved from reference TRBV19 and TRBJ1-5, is DGGITQSPKYLFRKEGQNVTLSCEQNLNHDAMYWYRQDPGQGLRLIYYSQIVNDFQKGDIAEGYSVSREKKESFPLTVTSAQKNPTAFYLCASSIPDRNQPQHFGDGTRLSIL.

Here the CDR3 reads CASSFSRGDTQYF. The CDR3 DNA reads TGTGCCAGCAGCTTTTCAAGGGGGGATACGCAGTATTTT. V and J are TRBV7-6 and TRBJ2-3; possibly TRBD1 for D (6 bases). Trimming shortened V by 3 bases and J by 6 bases, and 10 bases separated the two germline ends. The CDR3 spans 13 residues. The germline gives CDR1 SGHVS, CDR2 FNYEAQ.